This T cell receptor beta chain was found in a study of Graves' ophthalmopathy and Graves' hyperthyroidism. Findings and caveats of the study: Most expanded clonotypes in thyroid above 0.001 frequency also showed up in blood.

This clonotype was observed a handful of times. Its target is unknown. RNA served as the template for amplifying TCR beta CDR3 regions. First-round RT-PCR with HTBI primers preceded a second-round multiplex PCR. Each CDR3 protein gets one entry after TCRdb re-called the multiplex PCR reads with MiXCR. This sample yields hundreds of thousands of distinct CDR3 sequences, of which about two fifths are seen a single time; over 2.5% belongs to the top ten. The V and J ends lost 2 bases and 0 bases respectively, with 15 bases between them. CDR3 length equals 18 residues. The germline gives CDR1 SGHRS, CDR2 YFSETQ.

The TCR comes from an adult man with Graves' ophthalmopathy. The V call is TRBV5-1, the J call TRBJ1-6; D gene ambiguous. Sequencing was performed on peripheral blood. The CDR3 loop reads CASSFHSSEFSYNSPLHF. The CDR3 nucleotides read TGCGCCAGCAGCTTTCATTCGTCCGAGTTCTCCTATAATTCACCCCTCCACTTT.